This TCR beta chain was identified during a study of CD8 T cells in Susac syndrome. With random hexamers, 0.5 to 1 ug RNA was reverse transcribed. TCRdb independently ran MiXCR on the immunoSEQ multiplex PCR reads; one entry per CDR3 protein. This table has some 57,000 distinct CDR3 sequences, 90% to 95% appearing once. Trimming removed 1 base from V and 6 bases from J, with 10 bases in between. The germline CDR1 and CDR2 sequences are SEHNR and FQNEAQ (reference sequence). CDR3 length: 13 residues. This receptor was obtained from a human donor in good health. The rearrangement links TRBV7-9 to TRBJ2-7; D is perhaps TRBD2 (6 bases). The source material was CD8+ T cells from PBMCs. In DNA, the CDR3 is TGTGCCAGCAGCTTAGACGGGGGTCGCGAGCAGTACTTC. This translates into CASSLDGGREQYF.